This T cell receptor beta chain was found in a study of T cell responses to AZD1222 COVID-19 vaccine. The CDR3 is 11 residues long. V lost 8 bases, J lost 7 bases, and 9 bases lay in between. Measured with immunoSEQ multiplex PCR; TCRdb has only the in-frame clones, and not every one. Its clone listing holds some 150,000 clones. Turning to this clone: The target antigen is unknown.

Study outcomes and limitations: White British people made up most donors, females outnumbered males, and clonal diversity was possibly underestimated.

The sequence derives from an adult in good health. V is TRBV12-3 or TRBV12-4 and J is TRBJ1-5; D remains unclear. Sequenced material: peripheral blood. This chain's CDR3 is CASGEGQPQHF. CDR3 nucleotide sequence: TGTGCCAGCGGGGAAGGGCAGCCCCAGCATTTT.